These T cell receptor beta chains were read from a single sample in a study of cytomegalovirus exposure and HLA in healthy donors. Generated by immunoSEQ multiplex PCR, the TCRdb table keeps only in-frame clones and is missing some. The table lists over 65,000 clones, more than 80% of them singletons, with about 3.2% in the top ten. Sequenced: PBMCs. These receptors were taken from a woman between 25 and 40 years old in good health and CMV-seronegative. The CDR3 runs from the conserved cysteine through the conserved F or W. The D gene is left open where the match is weak. The size field is filled for only some rows; it gives once, few, many or a size class.

clone_size: once
v_call: TRBV28
d_call: -
j_call: TRBJ2-7
cdr3_aa: CASSLDSGYYEQYF
cdr3_nt: TGTGCCAGCAGTTTGGATTCAGGATACTACGAGCAGTACTTC

clone_size: -
v_call: TRBV29-1
d_call: -
j_call: TRBJ1-1
cdr3_aa: CSVRKSLTANAEAFF
cdr3_nt: TGCAGCGTTAGGAAGAGTTTGACAGCGAACGCTGAAGCTTTCTTT

clone_size: -
v_call: TRBV4-3
d_call: TRBD1
j_call: TRBJ2-7
cdr3_aa: CASSQEGQGYYEQYF
cdr3_nt: TGCGCCAGCAGCCAAGAGGGACAGGGGTACTACGAGCAGTACTTC

clone_size: -
v_call: TRBV6-1
d_call: TRBD2
j_call: TRBJ2-3
cdr3_aa: CAVQFGTSGGDTQYF
cdr3_nt: TGTGCCGTTCAGTTCGGGACTAGCGGGGGGGATACGCAGTATTTT

clone_size: -
v_call: TRBV28
d_call: TRBD1
j_call: TRBJ1-1
cdr3_aa: CASSFRTGDTEAFF
cdr3_nt: TGTGCCAGCAGTTTTAGGACAGGCGACACTGAAGCTTTCTTT

clone_size: -
v_call: TRBV7-8
d_call: TRBD1
j_call: TRBJ2-1
cdr3_aa: CASSRAGTGRYNEQFF
cdr3_nt: TGTGCCAGCAGCCGAGCCGGGACAGGGAGGTACAATGAGCAGTTCTTC

clone_size: -
v_call: TRBV5-4
d_call: TRBD1
j_call: TRBJ2-7
cdr3_aa: CASSLNVADRFSYEQYF
cdr3_nt: TGTGCCAGCAGCTTGAATGTTGCGGACAGGTTTTCCTACGAGCAGTACTTC

clone_size: -
v_call: TRBV7-8
d_call: -
j_call: TRBJ2-7
cdr3_aa: CASSPETGWSDEQYF
cdr3_nt: TGTGCCAGCAGCCCCGAAACGGGGTGGAGCGACGAGCAGTACTTC

clone_size: -
v_call: TRBV9
d_call: -
j_call: TRBJ2-4
cdr3_aa: CASSETSHDRIIRGKNIQYF
cdr3_nt: TGTGCCAGCAGTGAGACCTCCCACGACCGTATCATAAGGGGCAAAAACATTCAGTACTTC

clone_size: once
v_call: TRBV19
d_call: -
j_call: TRBJ2-7
cdr3_aa: CASSPYSMGQVYEQYF
cdr3_nt: TGTGCCAGTAGTCCTTATAGTATGGGGCAGGTCTACGAGCAGTACTTC

clone_size: -
v_call: TRBV5-1
d_call: -
j_call: TRBJ2-6
cdr3_aa: CASSFTGNTFSGANVLTF
cdr3_nt: TGCGCCAGCAGCTTTACAGGGAATACCTTCTCTGGGGCCAACGTCCTGACTTTC

clone_size: -
v_call: TRBV7-2
d_call: TRBD2
j_call: TRBJ2-3
cdr3_aa: CASSLGPGGGDTQYF
cdr3_nt: TGTGCCAGCAGCTTAGGGCCGGGGGGAGGAGATACGCAGTATTTT

clone_size: -
v_call: TRBV11-2
d_call: -
j_call: TRBJ1-5
cdr3_aa: CASSLDVVNQPQHF
cdr3_nt: TGTGCCAGCAGCTTAGATGTAGTCAATCAGCCCCAGCATTTT

clone_size: -
v_call: TRBV2
d_call: TRBD2
j_call: TRBJ2-2
cdr3_aa: CASSEAGGLAGFFTGELFF
cdr3_nt: TGTGCCAGCAGTGAAGCCGGGGGACTAGCGGGGTTCTTCACCGGGGAGCTGTTTTTT

clone_size: -
v_call: TRBV25-1
d_call: -
j_call: TRBJ2-7
cdr3_aa: CASSDFGSDEQYF
cdr3_nt: TGTGCCAGCAGTGATTTCGGTTCCGACGAGCAGTACTTC

clone_size: -
v_call: TRBV13
d_call: -
j_call: TRBJ2-7
cdr3_aa: CASSLMSGEAYEQYF
cdr3_nt: TGTGCCAGCAGCTTAATGTCGGGGGAAGCCTACGAGCAGTACTTC

clone_size: once
v_call: TRBV28
d_call: TRBD2
j_call: TRBJ2-1
cdr3_aa: CASIPSGKYNEQFF
cdr3_nt: TGTGCCAGCATCCCAAGCGGGAAATACAATGAGCAGTTCTTC

clone_size: -
v_call: TRBV6-5
d_call: -
j_call: TRBJ2-2
cdr3_aa: CASSYSSGAGELFF
cdr3_nt: TGTGCCAGCAGTTACTCCTCAGGGGCCGGGGAGCTGTTTTTT

clone_size: -
v_call: TRBV5-1
d_call: -
j_call: TRBJ1-1
cdr3_aa: CASSLGSSYGTEAFF
cdr3_nt: TGCGCCAGCAGCTTGGGCAGTTCGTATGGTACTGAAGCTTTCTTT

clone_size: once
v_call: TRBV13
d_call: TRBD1
j_call: TRBJ1-2
cdr3_aa: CASSLGWDSYGYTF
cdr3_nt: TGTGCCAGCAGCTTAGGATGGGACAGCTATGGCTACACCTTC

clone_size: -
v_call: TRBV2
d_call: -
j_call: TRBJ1-5
cdr3_aa: CASSVRYSNQPQHF
cdr3_nt: TGTGCCAGCAGTGTTAGATATAGCAATCAGCCCCAGCATTTT

clone_size: -
v_call: TRBV14
d_call: TRBD1
j_call: TRBJ2-7
cdr3_aa: CASRLSGTGPYEQYF
cdr3_nt: TGTGCCAGCAGGCTATCCGGGACAGGTCCCTACGAGCAGTACTTC

clone_size: -
v_call: TRBV6-7
d_call: -
j_call: TRBJ1-3
cdr3_aa: CASYRNTSGNTIYF
cdr3_nt: TGTGCCAGCTACAGAAACACCTCTGGAAACACCATATATTTT

clone_size: -
v_call: TRBV10-3
d_call: TRBD2
j_call: TRBJ2-1
cdr3_aa: CAISLAGDYNEQFF
cdr3_nt: TGTGCCATCAGTTTAGCGGGGGACTACAATGAGCAGTTCTTC

clone_size: -
v_call: TRBV11-3
d_call: TRBD1
j_call: TRBJ2-1
cdr3_aa: CASSPRTGGNEQFF
cdr3_nt: TGTGCCAGCAGCCCACGGACAGGGGGCAATGAGCAGTTCTTC

clone_size: -
v_call: TRBV9
d_call: -
j_call: TRBJ1-1
cdr3_aa: CASSVVTGRDTEAFF
cdr3_nt: TGTGCCAGCAGCGTAGTAACAGGGCGGGACACTGAAGCTTTCTTT

clone_size: -
v_call: TRBV2
d_call: TRBD1
j_call: TRBJ2-2
cdr3_aa: CASSVGGDLTGELFF
cdr3_nt: TGTGCCAGCAGTGTAGGGGGCGATCTCACCGGGGAGCTGTTTTTT

clone_size: few
v_call: TRBV28
d_call: -
j_call: TRBJ1-5
cdr3_aa: CASSLAGVGNQPQHF
cdr3_nt: TGTGCCAGCAGTTTAGCAGGGGTCGGTAATCAGCCCCAGCATTTT

clone_size: -
v_call: TRBV5-6
d_call: -
j_call: TRBJ2-6
cdr3_aa: CASSYPTGSGFLTF
cdr3_nt: TGTGCCAGCAGCTATCCCACAGGGAGTGGGTTCCTGACTTTC

clone_size: few
v_call: TRBV2
d_call: TRBD1
j_call: TRBJ1-2
cdr3_aa: CASTEQGLDYGYTF
cdr3_nt: TGTGCCAGCACTGAACAGGGGCTGGACTATGGCTACACCTTC

clone_size: -
v_call: TRBV5-1
d_call: TRBD1
j_call: TRBJ2-7
cdr3_aa: CASSPDRVYEQYF
cdr3_nt: TGCGCCAGCAGCCCAGACAGGGTTTACGAGCAGTACTTC

clone_size: -
v_call: TRBV15
d_call: -
j_call: TRBJ2-7
cdr3_aa: CATSWGKGQEYEQYF
cdr3_nt: TGTGCCACCAGCTGGGGTAAGGGGCAAGAATACGAGCAGTACTTC

clone_size: -
v_call: TRBV10-3
d_call: TRBD2
j_call: TRBJ2-2
cdr3_aa: CAIMNGGGTGELFF
cdr3_nt: TGTGCCATCATGAATGGCGGGGGCACCGGGGAGCTGTTTTTT

clone_size: -
v_call: TRBV7-9
d_call: -
j_call: TRBJ1-2
cdr3_aa: CASSLTDSINYGYTF
cdr3_nt: TGTGCCAGCAGCTTGACGGACAGCATTAACTATGGCTACACCTTC

clone_size: once
v_call: TRBV7-2
d_call: TRBD1
j_call: TRBJ2-7
cdr3_aa: CASSLFPGGFYEQYF
cdr3_nt: TGTGCCAGCAGCTTATTCCCAGGGGGTTTCTACGAGCAGTACTTC

clone_size: once
v_call: TRBV5-4
d_call: -
j_call: TRBJ2-5
cdr3_aa: CASSLLGGQETQYF
cdr3_nt: TGTGCCAGCAGCTTGCTAGGGGGCCAAGAGACCCAGTACTTC

clone_size: -
v_call: TRBV4-1
d_call: -
j_call: TRBJ1-2
cdr3_aa: CASSQDTRDNYGYTF
cdr3_nt: TGCGCCAGCAGCCAAGATACTAGGGATAACTATGGCTACACCTTC

clone_size: -
v_call: TRBV5-1
d_call: TRBD1
j_call: TRBJ1-2
cdr3_aa: CASSGTGTGTHGYTF
cdr3_nt: TGCGCCAGCAGCGGCACCGGGACAGGGACGCATGGCTACACCTTC

clone_size: -
v_call: TRBV5-1
d_call: -
j_call: TRBJ1-4
cdr3_aa: CASSLEGRGEKLFF
cdr3_nt: TGCGCCAGCAGCTTGGAGGGGCGAGGTGAAAAACTGTTTTTT

clone_size: -
v_call: TRBV13
d_call: TRBD2
j_call: TRBJ2-3
cdr3_aa: CASSSSSGGTDTQYF
cdr3_nt: TGTGCCAGCAGCTCCTCTAGCGGGGGCACAGATACGCAGTATTTT

clone_size: once
v_call: TRBV27
d_call: TRBD2
j_call: TRBJ2-7
cdr3_aa: CASSWGTSGGAREQYF
cdr3_nt: TGTGCCAGCAGTTGGGGGACTAGCGGGGGGGCTAGGGAGCAGTACTTC

clone_size: few
v_call: TRBV18
d_call: TRBD1
j_call: TRBJ1-2
cdr3_aa: CASSPLPPDRDGYTF
cdr3_nt: TGTGCCAGCTCACCACTCCCTCCCGACAGGGATGGCTACACCTTC